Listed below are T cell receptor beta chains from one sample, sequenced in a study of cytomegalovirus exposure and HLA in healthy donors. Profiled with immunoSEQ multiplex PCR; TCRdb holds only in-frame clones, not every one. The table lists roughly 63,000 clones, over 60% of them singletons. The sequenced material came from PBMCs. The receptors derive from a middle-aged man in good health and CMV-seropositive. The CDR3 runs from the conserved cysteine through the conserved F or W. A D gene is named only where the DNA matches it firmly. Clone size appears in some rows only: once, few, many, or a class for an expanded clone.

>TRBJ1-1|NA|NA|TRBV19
CASSIGQANTEAFF
TGTGCCAGTAGTATAGGCCAGGCGAACACTGAAGCTTTCTTT
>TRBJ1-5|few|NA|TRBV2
CASSDRKGQPQHF
TGTGCCAGCAGTGACAGGAAGGGGCAGCCCCAGCATTTT
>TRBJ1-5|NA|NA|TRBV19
CASKIGQRNQPQHF
TGTGCCAGTAAAATTGGACAGCGCAATCAGCCCCAGCATTTT
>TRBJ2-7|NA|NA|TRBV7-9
CASSPFGGSSYEQYF
TGTGCCAGCAGCCCATTCGGGGGAAGCTCCTACGAGCAGTACTTC
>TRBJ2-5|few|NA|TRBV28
CASSNRGSQETQYF
TGTGCCAGCAGTAATCGGGGGAGCCAAGAGACCCAGTACTTC
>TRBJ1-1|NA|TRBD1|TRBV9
CASSERLPGQGGTEAFF
TGTGCCAGCAGCGAACGGCTGCCGGGACAGGGAGGGACTGAAGCTTTCTTT
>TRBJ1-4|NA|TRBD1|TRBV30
CAWSRTGRSEKLFF
TGTGCCTGGAGTCGGACAGGGCGAAGTGAAAAACTGTTTTTT
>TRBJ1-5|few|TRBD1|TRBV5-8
CASSLGGTGAQPQHF
TGTGCCAGCAGCTTGGGGGGGACAGGCGCACAGCCCCAGCATTTT
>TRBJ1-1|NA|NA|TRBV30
CAWDPTVNTEAFF
TGTGCCTGGGACCCAACAGTGAACACTGAAGCTTTCTTT
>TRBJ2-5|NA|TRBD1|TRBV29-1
CSVGTGQETQYF
TGCAGCGTTGGGACAGGGCAAGAGACCCAGTACTTC
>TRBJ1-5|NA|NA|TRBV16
CASSQFSGDQPQHF
TGTGCCAGCAGCCAATTTTCGGGGGATCAGCCCCAGCATTTT
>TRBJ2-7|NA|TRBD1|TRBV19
CASIGDSDYEQYF
TGTGCCAGTATAGGGGACAGCGACTACGAGCAGTACTTC
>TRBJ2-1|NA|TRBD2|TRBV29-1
CSVDWLAAYNEQFF
TGCAGCGTTGATTGGCTAGCGGCGTACAATGAGCAGTTCTTC
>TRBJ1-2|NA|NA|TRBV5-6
CASSLDRKVTYGYTF
TGTGCCAGCAGCTTGGACAGAAAGGTTACCTATGGCTACACCTTC
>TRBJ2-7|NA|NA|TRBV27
CASSPNGREQYF
TGTGCCAGCAGTCCGAACGGGAGAGAGCAGTACTTC
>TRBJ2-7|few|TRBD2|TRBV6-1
CASSPAVAGVYEQYF
TGTGCCAGCAGTCCCGCGGTAGCGGGAGTGTACGAGCAGTACTTC
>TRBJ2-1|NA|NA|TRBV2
CAGNPGLSYNEQFF
TGTGCCGGGAACCCGGGACTCAGCTACAATGAGCAGTTCTTC
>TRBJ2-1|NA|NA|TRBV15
CATSRTRYNEQFF
TGTGCCACCAGCAGGACTAGGTACAATGAGCAGTTCTTC
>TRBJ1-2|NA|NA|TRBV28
CASSFPGTQYGYTF
TGTGCCAGCAGTTTCCCCGGGACACAGTATGGCTACACCTTC
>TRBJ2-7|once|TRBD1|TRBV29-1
CSVEQGARNEQYF
TGCAGCGTTGAACAGGGGGCAAGGAACGAGCAGTACTTC
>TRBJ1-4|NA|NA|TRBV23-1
CASSQSQGTREKLFF
TGCGCCAGCAGTCAATCGCAGGGGACCCGGGAAAAACTGTTTTTT
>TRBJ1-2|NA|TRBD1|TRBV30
CAWSPQGNYGYTF
TGTGCCTGGAGTCCACAGGGGAACTATGGCTACACCTTC
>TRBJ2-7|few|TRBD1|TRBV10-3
CASSTGGARYEQYF
TGTGCCAGCTCGACAGGGGGCGCTCGTTACGAGCAGTACTTC
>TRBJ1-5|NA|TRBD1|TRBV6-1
CASTWDRASNQPQHF
TGTGCCAGCACCTGGGACAGGGCGAGCAATCAGCCCCAGCATTTT
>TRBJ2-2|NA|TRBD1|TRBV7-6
CASSLDRVNTGELFF
TGTGCCAGCAGCCTGGACAGGGTTAACACCGGGGAGCTGTTTTTT
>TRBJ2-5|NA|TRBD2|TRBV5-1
CASSTSLAGGPTQYF
TGCGCCAGCAGCACGTCACTAGCGGGAGGACCTACCCAGTACTTC
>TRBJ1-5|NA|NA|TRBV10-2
CASSDWGGYQPQHF
TGCGCCAGCAGTGATTGGGGAGGGTATCAGCCCCAGCATTTT
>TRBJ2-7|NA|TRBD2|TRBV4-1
CASSQGRRGDTYEQYF
TGCGCCAGCAGCCAAGGACGGCGGGGGGACACCTACGAGCAGTACTTC
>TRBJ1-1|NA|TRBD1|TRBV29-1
CSVEDRDRGRENTEAFF
TGCAGCGTTGAAGATCGGGACAGGGGGCGGGAGAACACTGAAGCTTTCTTT
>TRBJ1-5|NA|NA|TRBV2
CASSEPGGSQPQHF
TGTGCCAGCAGTGAACCCGGGGGTTCTCAGCCCCAGCATTTT
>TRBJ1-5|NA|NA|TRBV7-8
CASSLARAGDQPQHF
TGTGCCAGCAGCTTAGCGAGGGCAGGGGATCAGCCCCAGCATTTT
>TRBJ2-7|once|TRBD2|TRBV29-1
CSVPVNGLATYEQYF
TGCAGCGTGCCGGTTAACGGACTAGCAACGTACGAGCAGTACTTC
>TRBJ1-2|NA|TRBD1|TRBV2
CASSEARRQGGYGYTF
TGTGCCAGCAGTGAAGCGCGGAGACAGGGTGGCTATGGCTACACCTTC
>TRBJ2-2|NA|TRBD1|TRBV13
CASSLGRGRHRELFF
TGTGCCAGCAGCTTAGGCAGGGGGCGGCATCGGGAGCTGTTTTTT
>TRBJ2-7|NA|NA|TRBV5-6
CASSRGPGVYEQYF
TGTGCCAGCAGCCGAGGGCCAGGGGTGTACGAGCAGTACTTC
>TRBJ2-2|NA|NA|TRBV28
CASSFQWRGNTGELFF
TGTGCCAGCAGTTTTCAGTGGCGGGGGAACACCGGGGAGCTGTTTTTT
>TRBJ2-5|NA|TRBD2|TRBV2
CASSDVAGETQYF
TGTGCCAGCAGTGACGTAGCGGGAGAGACCCAGTACTTC
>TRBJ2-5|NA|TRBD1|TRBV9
CASSTRDRRAETQYF
TGTGCCAGCAGCACCCGGGACAGACGAGCAGAGACCCAGTACTTC
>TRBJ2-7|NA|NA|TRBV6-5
CASSYDGAVRINEQYF
TGTGCCAGCAGTTACGATGGCGCGGTAAGAATCAACGAGCAGTACTTC
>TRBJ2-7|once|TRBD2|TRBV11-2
CASSPTSGSSYEQYF
TGTGCCAGCAGCCCAACTAGCGGGAGCTCCTACGAGCAGTACTTC
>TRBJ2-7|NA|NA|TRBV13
CASSSGGRPGNSDEQYF
TGTGCCAGCAGCTCCGGGGGGCGCCCTGGGAATAGCGACGAGCAGTACTTC
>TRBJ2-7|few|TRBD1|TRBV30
CAWSPGTGGSYEQYF
TGTGCCTGGAGCCCCGGGACAGGGGGCTCCTACGAGCAGTACTTC
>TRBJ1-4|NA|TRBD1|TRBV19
CASSSRQGTANEKLFF
TGTGCCAGTAGTTCCCGACAGGGCACGGCTAATGAAAAACTGTTTTTT
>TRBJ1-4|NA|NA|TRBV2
CASRLPPREKLFF
TGTGCCAGCAGGTTACCACCCAGGGAAAAACTGTTTTTT
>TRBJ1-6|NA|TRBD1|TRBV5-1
CASSFRQGEDSPLHF
TGCGCCAGCAGCTTCCGACAGGGGGAAGATTCACCCCTCCACTTT
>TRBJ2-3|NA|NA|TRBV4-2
CASSPETGDTQYF
TGTGCCAGCAGCCCTGAGACAGGAGATACGCAGTATTTT
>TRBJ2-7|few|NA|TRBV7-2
CASSTRDAVSYEQYF
TGTGCCAGCAGCACGCGGGACGCAGTCTCCTACGAGCAGTACTTC